Listed below are T cell receptor beta chains from one sample, sequenced in a study of regulatory T cells in long-lasting Graves disease. MiXCR, run by TCRdb on the multiplex PCR reads, gives a single entry per CDR3 protein. Of about 470,000 distinct CDR3 sequences listed, 20% are singletons. The sample consisted of peripheral blood mononuclear cells (PBMCs), taken when the disease was refractory, from a patient treated with antithyroid drugs. Receptors were obtained from a female donor with Graves disease. Each CDR3 is given with its conserved first and last residue. Fields, in order: J gene, D gene, clone size, CDR3 length, V gene, CDR3 protein, CDR3 DNA. D genes are given only for firm matches. Rows give clone size only sometimes, using once, few, many, or a class for an expanded clone.

TRBJ2-1	TRBD2	.	16	TRBV7-8	CASSLLAGTALNEQFF	TGTGCCAGCAGCCTCTTAGCGGGAACGGCTTTAAATGAGCAGTTCTTC
TRBJ1-5	.	.	12	TRBV6-2/TRBV6-3	CASGGANQPQHF	TGTGCCAGCGGGGGGGCCAATCAGCCCCAGCATTTT
TRBJ2-2	TRBD1	.	16	TRBV19	CASSPWTGSNIGELFF	TGTGCCAGTAGTCCATGGACAGGGAGTAATATCGGGGAGCTGTTTTTT
TRBJ2-7	.	many	12	TRBV15	CATSTSVYEQYF	TGTGCCACCAGCACCTCCGTATACGAGCAGTACTTC
TRBJ1-1	TRBD1	.	14	TRBV15	CATSRVRGASEAFF	TGTGCCACCAGCAGAGTCAGGGGGGCCTCTGAAGCTTTCTTT
TRBJ2-7	.	many	13	TRBV5-1	CASSFRDPGEQYF	TGCGCCAGCAGCTTCCGGGACCCAGGAGAGCAGTACTTC
TRBJ1-5	TRBD1	.	16	TRBV27	CASCKWGQDSNQPQHF	TGTGCCAGCTGCAAGTGGGGACAGGATAGCAATCAGCCCCAGCATTTT
TRBJ2-1	TRBD1	.	14	TRBV28	CASSRDRGGNEQFF	TGTGCCAGCAGTAGGGACAGGGGGGGGAATGAGCAGTTCTTC
TRBJ2-2	TRBD1	many	15	TRBV5-1	CASSLGQGMTGELFF	TGCGCCAGCAGCTTGGGACAGGGTATGACCGGGGAGCTGTTTTTT
TRBJ1-1	.	many	14	TRBV28	CASPRDTLSDEAFF	TGTGCCAGCCCCCGGGACACCCTAAGTGATGAAGCTTTCTTT